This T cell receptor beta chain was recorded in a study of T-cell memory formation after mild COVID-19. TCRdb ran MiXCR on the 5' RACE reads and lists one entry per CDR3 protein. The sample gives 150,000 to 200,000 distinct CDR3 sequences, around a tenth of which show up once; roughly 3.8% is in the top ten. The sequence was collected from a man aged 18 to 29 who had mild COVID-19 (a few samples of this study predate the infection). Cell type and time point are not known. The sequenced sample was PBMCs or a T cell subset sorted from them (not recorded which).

The CDR3 loop reads CASSPRVAAGELFF. As DNA, the CDR3 is TGTGCCAGCAGTCCGAGAGTGGCTGCCGGGGAGCTGTTTTTT. The chain uses TRBV2 and TRBJ2-2; D remains ambiguous. Trimming cost V 5 bases and J 6 bases, with 13 bases left between them. This CDR3 has 14 residues. The germline CDR1 and CDR2 sequences are SNHLY and FYNNEI. Full variable domain (missing parts from reference TRBV2 and TRBJ2-2): EPEVTQTPSHQVTQMGQEVILRCVPISNHLYFYWYRQILGQKVEFLVSFYNNEISEKSEIFDDQFSVERPDGSNFTLKIRSTKLEDSAMYFCASSPRVAAGELFFGEGSRLTVL.